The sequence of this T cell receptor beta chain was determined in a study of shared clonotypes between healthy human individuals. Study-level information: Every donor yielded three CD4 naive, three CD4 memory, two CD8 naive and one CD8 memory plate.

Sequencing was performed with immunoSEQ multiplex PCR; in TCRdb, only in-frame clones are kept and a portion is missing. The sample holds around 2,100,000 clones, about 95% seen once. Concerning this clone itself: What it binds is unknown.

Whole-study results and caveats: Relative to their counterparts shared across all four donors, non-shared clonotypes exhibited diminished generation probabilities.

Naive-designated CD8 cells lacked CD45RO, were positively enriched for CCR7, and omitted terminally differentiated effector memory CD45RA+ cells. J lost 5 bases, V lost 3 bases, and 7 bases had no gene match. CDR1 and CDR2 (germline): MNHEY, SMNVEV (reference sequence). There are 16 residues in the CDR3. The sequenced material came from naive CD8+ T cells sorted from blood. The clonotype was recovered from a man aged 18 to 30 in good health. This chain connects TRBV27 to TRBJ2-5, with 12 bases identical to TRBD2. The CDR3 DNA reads TGTGCCAGCAGTTTGATGACTAGCGGGGGCACGGAGACCCAGTACTTC. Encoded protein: CASSLMTSGGTETQYF.